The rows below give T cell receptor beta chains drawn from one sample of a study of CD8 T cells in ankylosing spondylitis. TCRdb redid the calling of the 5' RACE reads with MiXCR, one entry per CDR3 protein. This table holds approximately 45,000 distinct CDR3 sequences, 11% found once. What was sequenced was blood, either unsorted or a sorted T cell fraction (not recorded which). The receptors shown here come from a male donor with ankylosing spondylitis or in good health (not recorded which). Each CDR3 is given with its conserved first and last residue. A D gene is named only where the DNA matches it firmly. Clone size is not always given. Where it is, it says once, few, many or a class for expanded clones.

CDR3: CASSLNQGGTDTQYF; DNA: TGCGCCAGCAGCTTGAATCAGGGAGGCACAGATACGCAGTATTTT; J: TRBJ2-3; D: -; V: TRBV5-1; size: many
CDR3: CSARASGQETQYF; DNA: TGCAGTGCTAGAGCTAGCGGCCAAGAGACCCAGTACTTC; J: TRBJ2-5; D: TRBD2; V: TRBV20-1; size: -
CDR3: CASSFFEPRWGLNSPLHF; DNA: TGTGCCAGCAGTTTTTTCGAACCCAGATGGGGTTTAAATTCACCCCTCCACTTT; J: TRBJ1-6; D: -; V: TRBV12-3/TRBV12-4; size: few
CDR3: CSARGRTGLSEQYF; DNA: TGCAGTGCTAGAGGGCGGACAGGGTTATCCGAGCAGTACTTC; J: TRBJ2-7; D: TRBD1; V: TRBV20-1; size: many
CDR3: CASSLNSYGYTF; DNA: TGTGCCAGCAGTTTAAACAGCTATGGCTACACCTTC; J: TRBJ1-2; D: -; V: TRBV12-3/TRBV12-4; size: many
CDR3: CASSLVPGDTGELFF; DNA: TGCGCCAGCAGCTTGGTCCCAGGGGACACCGGGGAGCTGTTTTTT; J: TRBJ2-2; D: -; V: TRBV5-1; size: few
CDR3: CASSKRQGADTQYF; DNA: TGCGCCAGCAGCAAAAGACAGGGCGCAGATACGCAGTATTTT; J: TRBJ2-3; D: TRBD1; V: TRBV5-1; size: many
CDR3: CSALDRSNYGYTF; DNA: TGCAGCGCCCTCGACAGGAGTAACTATGGCTACACCTTC; J: TRBJ1-2; D: -; V: TRBV29-1; size: many
CDR3: CASSLRTGDYGYTF; DNA: TGTGCCAGCAGTCTGAGGACAGGCGACTATGGCTACACCTTC; J: TRBJ1-2; D: TRBD1; V: TRBV12-3/TRBV12-4; size: many
CDR3: CASSTGGVTTDTQYF; DNA: TGTGCCAGCAGCACCGGTGGGGTCACCACAGATACGCAGTATTTT; J: TRBJ2-3; D: -; V: TRBV7-2; size: few
CDR3: CASSLTLLGDSPLHF; DNA: TGTGCCAGCAGTCTGACACTACTGGGGGATTCACCCCTCCACTTT; J: TRBJ1-6; D: -; V: TRBV27; size: -
CDR3: CASSLEPASYEQYF; DNA: TGCGCCAGCAGCTTGGAACCAGCCAGTTACGAGCAGTACTTC; J: TRBJ2-7; D: -; V: TRBV5-1; size: many
CDR3: CASSLGTDNEQYF; DNA: TGCGCCAGCAGCTTGGGGACAGACAACGAGCAGTACTTC; J: TRBJ2-7; D: -; V: TRBV5-1; size: many
CDR3: CASSQEADYNEQFF; DNA: TGTGCCAGCAGCCAAGAGGCGGACTACAATGAGCAGTTCTTC; J: TRBJ2-1; D: -; V: TRBV4-2; size: many
CDR3: CSAATVGGPGSANEKLFF; DNA: TGCAGTGCTGCCACCGTCGGGGGGCCAGGGAGTGCTAATGAAAAACTGTTTTTT; J: TRBJ1-4; D: -; V: TRBV20-1; size: many
CDR3: CASSLSQNTEAFF; DNA: TGTGCCAGCAGCTTATCCCAGAACACTGAAGCTTTCTTT; J: TRBJ1-1; D: -; V: TRBV7-2; size: few
CDR3: CASSYGGTVGYEQYF; DNA: TGTGCCAGCAGTTACGGGGGGACAGTAGGGTACGAGCAGTACTTC; J: TRBJ2-7; D: -; V: TRBV6-5; size: many
CDR3: CASSTPRDRASGWETQYF; DNA: TGTGCCAGCAGCACCCCCCGGGACAGGGCATCAGGGTGGGAGACCCAGTACTTC; J: TRBJ2-5; D: -; V: TRBV21-1; size: many
CDR3: CASSGRNTGELFF; DNA: TGTGCCAGCAGCGGCAGAAACACCGGGGAGCTGTTTTTT; J: TRBJ2-2; D: -; V: TRBV5-5; size: many
CDR3: CASSYGTGYRSPLHF; DNA: TGTGCCAGCAGTTACGGGACAGGGTATCGGTCACCCCTCCACTTT; J: TRBJ1-6; D: TRBD1; V: TRBV6-5; size: many
CDR3: CSAMTPRASGNNEQFF; DNA: TGCAGTGCTATGACCCCTCGGGCTAGCGGGAACAATGAGCAGTTCTTC; J: TRBJ2-1; D: TRBD2; V: TRBV20-1; size: many
CDR3: CASRLLGAEQHF; DNA: TGTGCCAGTAGACTACTCGGGGCCGAACAGCATTTT; J: TRBJ1-5; D: -; V: TRBV19; size: -
CDR3: CASSLILGGYEQYF; DNA: TGTGCCAGCAGCTTGATTCTAGGGGGCTACGAGCAGTACTTC; J: TRBJ2-7; D: -; V: TRBV5-6; size: many
CDR3: CSGATGEDQPQHF; DNA: TGCAGCGGTGCGACAGGGGAGGATCAGCCCCAGCATTTT; J: TRBJ1-5; D: TRBD1; V: TRBV29-1; size: many
CDR3: CASSTSLAGDRNEQFF; DNA: TGTGCCAGCAGCACGAGTCTAGCGGGGGACCGCAATGAGCAGTTCTTC; J: TRBJ2-1; D: TRBD2; V: TRBV7-8; size: -
CDR3: CASSPIGRGTDTQYF; DNA: TGCGCCAGCAGCCCCATAGGTCGGGGGACAGATACGCAGTATTTT; J: TRBJ2-3; D: -; V: TRBV5-1; size: many
CDR3: CASSTTGTVYGYTF; DNA: TGCGCCAGCAGCACCACCGGGACGGTCTATGGCTACACCTTC; J: TRBJ1-2; D: -; V: TRBV5-1; size: many
CDR3: CASSPGTGTLETQYF; DNA: TGTGCCAGCAGTCCCGGGACAGGGACATTAGAGACCCAGTACTTC; J: TRBJ2-5; D: TRBD1; V: TRBV6-1; size: -
CDR3: CSVLLGQGAGYTF; DNA: TGCAGCGTACTCCTAGGGCAGGGGGCTGGCTACACCTTC; J: TRBJ1-2; D: TRBD1; V: TRBV29-1; size: many
CDR3: CASSEPSGGRDEQFF; DNA: TGTGCCAGCAGTGAACCTAGCGGGGGGCGTGATGAGCAGTTCTTC; J: TRBJ2-1; D: TRBD2; V: TRBV6-1; size: many
CDR3: CSAPGVGEQYF; DNA: TGCAGTGCTCCGGGGGTGGGGGAGCAGTACTTC; J: TRBJ2-7; D: -; V: TRBV20-1; size: many
CDR3: CASSQDPSRETQYF; DNA: TGTGCCAGCAGCCAAGATCCTAGCCGGGAGACCCAGTACTTC; J: TRBJ2-5; D: -; V: TRBV3-1; size: many
CDR3: CASSLLGSSSYEQYF; DNA: TGCGCCAGCAGCTTACTAGGGAGTAGCTCCTACGAGCAGTACTTC; J: TRBJ2-7; D: -; V: TRBV5-1; size: many
CDR3: CSALSGGPRNIQYF; DNA: TGCAGTGCTCTATCAGGGGGGCCCCGAAACATTCAGTACTTC; J: TRBJ2-4; D: -; V: TRBV20-1; size: many
CDR3: CASSLVGEGNTEAFF; DNA: TGTGCCAGCAGCTTAGTAGGAGAGGGGAACACTGAAGCTTTCTTT; J: TRBJ1-1; D: -; V: TRBV7-9; size: few
CDR3: CSVFIDEQYF; DNA: TGCAGCGTTTTCATAGACGAGCAGTACTTC; J: TRBJ2-7; D: -; V: TRBV29-1; size: many
CDR3: CAGQDVSYNSPLHF; DNA: TGTGCCGGCCAGGATGTCTCCTATAATTCACCCCTCCACTTT; J: TRBJ1-6; D: -; V: TRBV6-1; size: -
CDR3: CSVRRDGLNTGELFF; DNA: TGCAGCGTCCGCCGGGACGGGTTGAACACCGGGGAGCTGTTTTTT; J: TRBJ2-2; D: -; V: TRBV29-1; size: many
CDR3: CASSSRDNEQFF; DNA: TGTGCCAGCAGTTCCAGGGACAATGAGCAGTTCTTC; J: TRBJ2-1; D: -; V: TRBV27; size: many
CDR3: CASSYDRGRTEAFF; DNA: TGCGCCAGCAGCTATGACAGGGGGCGTACTGAAGCTTTCTTT; J: TRBJ1-1; D: TRBD1; V: TRBV5-1; size: many
CDR3: CASSQRRLSGGIFYEQYF; DNA: TGTGCCAGCAGCCAACGACGACTCAGCGGGGGGATTTTCTACGAGCAGTACTTC; J: TRBJ2-7; D: TRBD2; V: TRBV3-1; size: many
CDR3: CASSLSLAGGPPLLTGELFF; DNA: TGTGCCAGCAGCTTGTCCTTAGCGGGGGGCCCACCCCTTTTGACCGGGGAGCTGTTTTTT; J: TRBJ2-2; D: TRBD2; V: TRBV11-2; size: -
CDR3: CASSLAEFNEQFF; DNA: TGCGCCAGCAGCTTGGCTGAATTCAATGAGCAGTTCTTC; J: TRBJ2-1; D: -; V: TRBV5-1; size: -
CDR3: CASSSGHLNQPQHF; DNA: TGTGCCAGCAGTTCGGGACATCTCAATCAGCCCCAGCATTTT; J: TRBJ1-5; D: -; V: TRBV6-2/TRBV6-3; size: many
CDR3: CASSLEAVDTQYF; DNA: TGCGCCAGCAGCTTGGAGGCAGTAGATACGCAGTATTTT; J: TRBJ2-3; D: -; V: TRBV5-1; size: -
CDR3: CASSYSVGTGYEQYF; DNA: TGTGCCAGCAGTTACTCGGTTGGGACAGGGTACGAGCAGTACTTC; J: TRBJ2-7; D: TRBD1; V: TRBV6-5; size: -
CDR3: CASSWTGQSYEQYF; DNA: TGCGCCAGCAGCTGGACGGGACAGAGCTACGAGCAGTACTTC; J: TRBJ2-7; D: TRBD1; V: TRBV5-1; size: many
CDR3: CASSQELPGNTEAFF; DNA: TGTGCCAGCAGCCAAGAACTTCCGGGGAACACTGAAGCTTTCTTT; J: TRBJ1-1; D: -; V: TRBV3-1; size: -
CDR3: CASSYRYPSTDTQYF; DNA: TGTGCCAGCAGCTACAGGTATCCTAGCACAGATACGCAGTATTTT; J: TRBJ2-3; D: -; V: TRBV5-5; size: many
CDR3: CASSPVPGNQPQHF; DNA: TGTGCCAGCAGCCCAGTCCCCGGCAATCAGCCCCAGCATTTT; J: TRBJ1-5; D: -; V: TRBV12-3/TRBV12-4; size: many
CDR3: CASSPGGVSNQPQHF; DNA: TGCGCCAGCAGCCCCGGAGGGGTTAGCAATCAGCCCCAGCATTTT; J: TRBJ1-5; D: -; V: TRBV5-1; size: many
CDR3: CASSPGTGVYEQYF; DNA: TGTGCCAGCAGTCCCGGGACAGGGGTATACGAGCAGTACTTC; J: TRBJ2-7; D: TRBD1; V: TRBV12-3/TRBV12-4; size: many
CDR3: CASSPWNLNTGELFF; DNA: TGTGCCAGCAGCCCATGGAACTTGAACACCGGGGAGCTGTTTTTT; J: TRBJ2-2; D: -; V: TRBV14; size: many